Given below is one T cell receptor (beta chain) in context. Its specificity is not known. The sample holds other DNA sequences that translate to the same CDR3. Sequencing was performed with immunoSEQ multiplex PCR; in TCRdb, only in-frame clones are kept and a portion is missing. The repertoire includes approximately 2.5 million clones, 93% of them detected once, and 0.36% sits in the top ten. The sample belongs to a study of shared clonotypes between healthy human individuals. There were no recent acute infections or vaccinations among the donors, who were healthy HIV-negative adults. Study outcomes and limitations: The low donor count limited represented genetic and exposure-history diversity. Clonotypes shared by all four sorted-subset donors had higher generation probabilities than non-shared clonotypes.

The CDR3 covers 14 residues. Trimming removed 3 bases from V and 8 bases from J, with 13 bases in between. Per the germline V gene, CDR1 is MGHDK and CDR2 is SYGVNS. Sequencing input: naive CD4+ T cells from PBMCs. The subset denotes: CD45RA+ positively selected. The J gene is TRBJ1-4, the V gene TRBV25-1; D is unclear. The receptor was derived from a man aged 18 to 29 in good health. Some clones in this sample may be carry-over from other donors' samples. The CDR3, as DNA: TGTGCCAGCAGTGAGTCCTCCCGAGGGGAAAAACTGTTTTTT. Its translation is CASSESSRGEKLFF.